These 5 T cell receptor beta chains were sequenced from one sample in a study of cytomegalovirus exposure and HLA in healthy donors. PCR used 60 Vbeta primers and 13 Jbeta primers. Assay used: immunoSEQ multiplex PCR; TCRdb lists only in-frame clones, some missing. The sample contains approximately 46,000 clones, 65% to 80% of which appear only once. Specimen: PBMCs. These receptors all come from a man younger than 40 in good health and CMV-seronegative.

V and J are TRBV4-1 and TRBJ2-7, with a possible D match to TRBD1 (5 bases). The CDR3 totals 14 residues. CDR1 MGHRA and CDR2 YSYEKL come from the germline V gene. Trimming pared 0 bases from V and 2 bases from J, leaving 8 bases between. The CDR3 region is CASSQDRVTYEQYF. DNA for the CDR3: TGCGCCAGCAGCCAAGACAGGGTTACCTACGAGCAGTACTTC.

As to this clone: A junction boundary mismatches the germline segment, possibly from a read error. V gene TRBV9 combines with J gene TRBJ2-1; the D is unclear. Germline V lookup: CDR1 SGDLS, CDR2 YYNGEE. The length of the CDR3 is 15 residues. This chain's CDR3 is CASSAPYSRYSEQFF. The DNA of the CDR3 is TGTGCCAGCAGCGCCCCGTACTCGCGATACAGTGAGCAGTTCTTC. Full variable domain (missing parts from reference TRBV9 and TRBJ2-1): DSGVTQTPKHLITATGQRVTLRCSPRSGDLSVYWYQQSLDQGLQFLIQYYNGEERAKGNILERFSAQQFPDLHSELNLSSLELGDSALYFCASSAPYSRYSEQFFGPGTRLTVL.

The chain has TRBV29-1 and TRBJ2-3; 7 nucleotides align to TRBD1. This CDR3 spans 17 amino acids. Trimming at V came to 5 bases and at J to 2 bases, leaving 16 bases not matched to a gene. CDR1 and CDR2 (germline): SQVTM, ANQGSEA. CDR3 sequence: CSVLNTPGQITTDTQYF. As DNA, the CDR3 is TGCAGCGTTCTAAATACCCCGGGACAGATAACCACAGATACGCAGTATTTT.

The V and J genes are TRBV6-5 and TRBJ2-1; TRBD2 aligns across 8 bases. The CDR3 has 14 residues. V was pared by 6 bases and J by 3 bases, with 4 bases of the junction left unmatched. CDR1 is MNHEY and CDR2 is SVGAGI in the germline V gene. The CDR3 loop is CASSQRESYNEQFF. CDR3 DNA: TGTGCCAGCAGCCAGCGGGAGAGCTACAATGAGCAGTTCTTC.

This chain connects TRBV4-1 to TRBJ2-2; D perhaps matches TRBD1 (5 bases). Germline-derived CDR1 and CDR2 are MGHRA and YSYEKL. The CDR3 has 17 amino acids. V was pared by 1 base and J by 3 bases, with 15 bases between. CDR3 region: CASSQVNLGVDTGELFF. The CDR3 nucleotides read TGCGCCAGCAGCCAAGTTAACTTAGGGGTGGACACCGGGGAGCTGTTTTTT.